This record concerns one T cell receptor beta chain sequence. Its antigen is as yet unknown. The record originates from a study of human T cells and chemical hapten exposure. General study points: Each of the donors had alopecia, so their immune responses may not resemble those of healthy people.

TCRdb used MiXCR to reprocess the RACE reads, holding one entry per CDR3 protein. In the table there are tens of thousands of distinct CDR3 sequences, 11% of which are singletons. Time point in this sample: patch test 3, about 24 weeks after DPC sensitization. Treatment defined: therapeutic diphenylcyclopropenone sensitization with weekly scalp DPC. Whole blood that had not been fractionated was the source of extracted total RNA. Germline-derived CDR1 and CDR2 are LGHNA and YSLEER. V shed 6 bases and J shed 5 bases, with 17 bases lying between them. This CDR3 contains 14 residues. Material: whole blood, obtained in connection with sensitization to the hapten diphenylcyclopropenone (DPC). This sequence joins TRBV4-3 and TRBJ2-7; possible D gene TRBD1, 5 bases. This receptor was identified in a woman in her forties or fifties with alopecia areata. Some clones in this sample may be carry-over from other donors' samples. The CDR3 is CASSRILAGNEQYF. In nucleotides, the CDR3 is TGCGCCAGCAGTCGAATTTTGGCAGGGAACGAGCAGTACTTC.